The 15 T cell receptor beta chains in this list originate from one sample, sequenced in a study of blood T cell repertoires in COVID-19. Sequencing was performed with immunoSEQ multiplex PCR; in TCRdb, only in-frame clones are kept and a portion is missing. This sample has 45,000 to 65,000 clones, with approximately 84% found just once. The material sequenced was peripheral blood. The receptors were gathered from a man between 60 and 70 years old with acute or convalescent COVID-19.

The V call is TRBV27, the J call TRBJ2-7, with 11 bases identical to TRBD1. V was pared by 9 bases and J by 9 bases, with 19 bases of the junction left unmatched. Germline V gene lookup returns CDR1 MNHEY and CDR2 SMNVEV (reference sequence). The CDR3 runs 16 residues. In DNA, the CDR3 is TGTGCCAGTTCCTCTTTGTCTAGGACAGGGGGCTGGGGGCAGTACTTC. This gives the protein CASSSLSRTGGWGQYF.

The V and J genes are TRBV7-9 and TRBJ2-7, with 9 positions matching TRBD1. Germline CDR1 is SEHNR and CDR2 is FQNEAQ (reference sequence). This CDR3 contains 15 residues. Trimming cost V 3 bases and J 4 bases; bases outside gene matches: 7. The CDR3 here is CASSFGTGSRYEQYF. CDR3 in DNA: TGTGCCAGCAGCTTTGGGACAGGGAGTCGTTACGAGCAGTACTTC.

The genes are TRBV6-5 and TRBJ2-1; 12 positions match TRBD2. The ends lost 4 bases at V and 9 bases at J; junction bases unmatched: 7. This CDR3 comprises 15 residues. From germline, CDR1 is MNHEY and CDR2 SVGAGI. CDR3 loop: CASSSLAGGRSEQFF. In DNA, the CDR3 is TGTGCCAGCAGTTCGCTAGCGGGGGGGCGGAGTGAGCAGTTCTTC.

This clone was counted a few times. Here the CDR3 reads CATADTKYF. The CDR3 bases are TGCGCCACTGCGGACACGAAGTACTTC. This rearrangement joins TRBV5-1 to TRBJ2-5; D perhaps matches TRBD1 (5 bases). CDR1 and CDR2 (germline): SGHRS, YFSETQ. CDR3 length: 9 residues. Trimming removed 9 bases from V and 12 bases from J, with 12 bases in between. Based on the CDR3 plus reference TRBV5-1 and TRBJ2-5, the full variable domain is KAGVTQTPRYLIKTRGQQVTLSCSPISGHRSVSWYQQTPGQGLQFLFEYFSETQRNKGNFPGRFSGRQFSNSRSEMNVSTLELGDSALYLCATADTKYFGPGTRLLVL.

This rearrangement joins TRBV2 to TRBJ2-7; 11 bases match TRBD1. V was clipped by 6 bases and J by 3 bases; unmatched bases: 7. Looked up from germline, CDR1 is SNHLY and CDR2 is FYNNEI. There are 15 residues in the CDR3. CDR3 loop: CASSPTGTGGYEQYF. For the CDR3, the DNA is TGTGCCAGCAGCCCTACCGGGACAGGGGGCTACGAGCAGTACTTC.

The genes are TRBV7-2 and TRBJ2-1, with TRBD2 matching over 10 bases. J lost 3 bases, V lost 5 bases, and 4 bases had no gene match. This CDR3 comprises 15 residues. Germline V gene lookup returns CDR1 SGHTA and CDR2 FQGNSA. The CDR3 nucleotides are TGTGCCAGCAGCGATAGGACTAGCGGCTACAATGAGCAGTTCTTC. This gives the protein CASSDRTSGYNEQFF.

The V gene is TRBV29-1, the J gene TRBJ2-3, with D uncertain. Trimming removed 8 bases from V and 1 base from J, with 10 bases in between. Germline lookup yields CDR1 SQVTM and CDR2 ANQGSEA. The CDR3 has 12 residues. The CDR3: CSLTEGTDTQYF. CDR3 DNA: TGCAGCCTCACCGAGGGCACAGATACGCAGTATTTT.

The chain combines TRBV7-2 with TRBJ2-4, with 9 bases fitting TRBD1. The CDR3 extends over 16 amino acids. Trimming cost V 4 bases and J 7 bases; bases outside gene matches: 11. Germline values: CDR1 SGHTA, CDR2 FQGNSA. For the CDR3, the DNA is TGTGCCAGCAGCTCGACCGGGACAGGGCTAGTCAACATTCAGTACTTC. Its translation: CASSSTGTGLVNIQYF.

Turning to this clone: The same CDR3 is also encoded by other DNA sequences in this sample. The chain carries TRBV5-4 and TRBJ2-3, with TRBD1 matching over 7 bases. V dropped 4 bases and J dropped 3; count of bases not matched to a gene: 14. This CDR3 comprises 17 residues. Germline V CDR1 and CDR2: SGHNT, YYREEE (reference sequence). CDR3: CASSPPPTGTVTDTQYF. CDR3 sequence (DNA): TGTGCCAGCAGCCCTCCACCGACAGGGACAGTAACAGATACGCAGTATTTT. The complete variable domain, with remaining parts taken from reference TRBV5-4 and TRBJ2-3, reads ETGVTQSPTHLIKTRGQQVTLRCSSQSGHNTVSWYQQALGQGPQFIFQYYREEENGRGNFPPRFSGLQFPNYSSELNVNALELDDSALYLCASSPPPTGTVTDTQYFGPGTRLTVL.

V gene TRBV5-6 combines with J gene TRBJ2-2; the D gene is possibly TRBD1 (6 bases). From germline, CDR1 is SGHDT and CDR2 YYEEEE. V dropped 5 bases and J dropped 6 bases, with 11 bases sitting between them. This CDR3 region has 13 residues. In nucleotides, the CDR3 is TGTGCCAGCAGTCGGAAGGGGGCCGGGGAGCTGTTTTTT. This encodes CASSRKGAGELFF.

In this sample, this clone turned up once. This chain links TRBV5-1 with TRBJ1-1; unclear D gene. V was cut by 0 bases and J by 1 base, with 13 bases left in between. Germline-derived CDR1 and CDR2 are SGHRS and YFSETQ. This CDR3 spans 16 amino acids. The CDR3 loop is CASSLVTPPRNTEAFF. The CDR3, as DNA: TGCGCCAGCAGCTTGGTGACACCCCCAAGGAACACTGAAGCTTTCTTT.

V usage is TRBV10-3 and J usage is TRBJ1-1, with D possibly being TRBD1 (6 bases). V lost 5 bases and J lost 3, with 10 bases in between. The CDR3 is 13 amino acids. Germline V lookup: CDR1 ENHRY, CDR2 SYGVKD. CDR3 residues: CAISLQGYTEAFF. The DNA of the CDR3 is TGTGCCATCAGTCTACAGGGTTACACTGAAGCTTTCTTT.

V is TRBV11-2 and J is TRBJ2-2; D gene unclear. Germline V gene lookup returns CDR1 SGHAT and CDR2 FQNNGV. The CDR3 is 12 residues long. Trimming shortened V by 5 bases and J by 3 bases, and 4 bases separated the two germline ends. This CDR3 reads CASSPYTGELFF. The CDR3 coding sequence is TGTGCCAGCAGCCCGTACACCGGGGAGCTGTTTTTT.

This rearrangement joins TRBV7-8 to TRBJ1-2, with D possibly matching TRBD1 (5 bases). The CDR3 runs 13 residues. Germline CDR1 SGHVS, CDR2 FQNEAQ. V was clipped by 5 bases and J by 8 bases, with 15 bases between them. The CDR3 DNA reads TGTGCCAGCAGCCCCGGGGGGATGGAGGGCTACACCTTC. Translating it yields CASSPGGMEGYTF.

For the CDR3, the DNA is TGTGCCTGGAGTTTACTCCACGGGACAGGGAGTCAGCCCCAGCATTTT. It yields the protein CAWSLLHGTGSQPQHF. The chain couples TRBV30 to TRBJ1-5; 9 bases map to TRBD1. The CDR3 length is 16 residues. J was trimmed by 6 bases and V by 2 bases; bases with no gene match: 11. Germline V gene data show CDR1 as GTSNPN and CDR2 as SVGIG (reference sequence).